This T cell receptor beta chain was observed in a study of PD-1 blockade in classical Hodgkin lymphoma. Profiling relied on immunoSEQ multiplex PCR, and the TCRdb table lists in-frame clones only, not all of them. The table records tens of thousands of clones, about 92% of them present only once. This CDR3 spans 14 amino acids. The germline gives CDR1 MNHEY, CDR2 SVGAGI. V was pared by 6 bases and J by 4 bases, with 15 bases between. Time point defined: cycle 4 day 1 (C4D1), after more than five weeks of nivolumab. Autologous stem cell transplantation was followed by relapse in every patient, and brentuximab vedotin exposure varied.

This TCR was sampled from a human donor with classical Hodgkin lymphoma. The source was peripheral blood mononuclear cells (PBMCs), collected before the fourth cycle of nivolumab. This chain uses TRBV6-5 with TRBJ2-5, with TRBD2 as a possible D gene (6 bases). For the CDR3, the DNA is TGTGCCAGCAGAGGACTAAAGTTTGGAGAGACCCAGTACTTC. It yields the protein CASRGLKFGETQYF.